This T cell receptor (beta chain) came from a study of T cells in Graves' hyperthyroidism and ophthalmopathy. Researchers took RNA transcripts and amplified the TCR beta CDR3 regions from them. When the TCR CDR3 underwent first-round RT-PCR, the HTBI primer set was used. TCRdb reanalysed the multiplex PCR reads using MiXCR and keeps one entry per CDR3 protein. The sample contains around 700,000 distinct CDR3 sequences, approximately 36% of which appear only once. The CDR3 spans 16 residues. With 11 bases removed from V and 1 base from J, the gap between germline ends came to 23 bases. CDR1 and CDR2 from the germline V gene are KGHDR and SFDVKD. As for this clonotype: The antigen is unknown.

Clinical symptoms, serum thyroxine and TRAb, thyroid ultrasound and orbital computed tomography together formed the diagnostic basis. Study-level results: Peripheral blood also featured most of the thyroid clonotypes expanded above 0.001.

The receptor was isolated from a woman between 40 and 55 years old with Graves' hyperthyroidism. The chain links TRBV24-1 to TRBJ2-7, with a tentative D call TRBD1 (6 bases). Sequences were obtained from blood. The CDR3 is CAIASSYREGSYEQYF. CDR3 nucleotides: TGTGCCATCGCCAGCAGCTACAGGGAAGGGTCCTACGAGCAGTACTTC.